Sequencing of this TCR beta chain was carried out in a study of blood T cell repertoires in COVID-19. Seattle patient enrollment occurred during active infection, with longitudinal follow-up thereafter. This CDR3 region has 14 residues. The V gene lost 4 bases and the J gene lost 0 bases, with 6 bases spanning the gap. CDR1 and CDR2 from the germline V gene are SEHNR and FQNEAQ (reference sequence). TCRdb's copy holds only in-frame clones and misses some; the assay was immunoSEQ multiplex PCR. The sample yields nearly 95,000 clones, less than 85% seen once. The chain is built from TRBV7-9 and TRBJ2-2; D call uncertain. The receptor was isolated from a man aged 65 to 85 with COVID-19, enrolled during active disease. The sequencing sample was made of peripheral blood. This CDR3 is CASSSPPNTGELFF. The CDR3 bases are TGTGCCAGCAGCTCCCCTCCGAACACCGGGGAGCTGTTTTTT.